Following are 21 T cell receptor beta chains from one sample sequenced in a study of immune evolution from preneoplasia to lung adenocarcinoma. The data were produced by immunoSEQ multiplex PCR, yet TCRdb's version contains in-frame clones alone and is incomplete. The data hold more than 4,000 clones, with about 75% observed a single time. The sample was FFPE minimally invasive lung adenocarcinoma tissue. All receptors derive from a person aged 55-80 years with lung adenocarcinoma.

V gene TRBV6-1 combines with J gene TRBJ1-4; TRBD1 might be the D (5 bases). The CDR3 runs 15 residues. V dropped 4 bases and J dropped 1 base, with 10 bases sitting between them. Germline V gene data show CDR1 as MNHNS and CDR2 as SASEGT. The CDR3 reads CASSGQGITNEKLFF. CDR3 sequence (DNA): TGTGCCAGCAGTGGGCAGGGAATAACTAATGAAAAACTGTTTTTT.

The chain is built from TRBV10-3 and TRBJ2-1; TRBD1 might be the D (6 bases). With 3 bases removed from V and 8 bases from J, the gap between germline ends came to 8 bases. The CDR3 is 12 amino acids. Germline values: CDR1 ENHRY, CDR2 SYGVKD. CDR3 bases: TGTGCCATCAGTGAACAGGGTCATGAGCAGTTCTTC. It codes for CAISEQGHEQFF.

The chain is built from TRBV7-6 and TRBJ2-2; no firm D call. The CDR3 is 13 amino acids. The V end lost 4 bases, the J end lost 6 bases, and 9 bases lay between the germline ends. CDR1 and CDR2 from the germline V gene are SGHVS and FNYEAQ. The CDR3 sequence: CASSSEVPGELFF. CDR3 DNA sequence: TGTGCCAGCAGCTCCGAGGTCCCCGGGGAGCTGTTTTTT.

The chain recombines TRBV5-1 with TRBJ1-6; no clear D. Trimming shortened V by 0 bases and J by 8 bases, and 6 bases separated the two germline ends. CDR1 is SGHRS, CDR2 YFSETQ, per germline. This CDR3 region has 13 residues. The chain's CDR3 is CASSLEPDSPLHF. CDR3 nucleotide sequence: TGCGCCAGCAGCTTGGAACCCGATTCACCCCTCCACTTT.

There are a few counts of this clone. The chain combines TRBV6-5 with TRBJ1-3; unclear D gene. This CDR3 is 14 amino acids long. Germline CDR1 reads MNHEY; CDR2 reads SVGAGI. Trimming took off 7 bases at V and 4 bases at J, with 14 bases between the two ends. CDR3: CASKDRYSGNTIYF. Written as DNA, the CDR3 is TGTGCCAGCAAAGATCGCTACAGCGGAAACACCATATATTTT.

The chain employs TRBV6-1 and TRBJ1-6; D is undetermined. This CDR3 is built from 15 residues. Trimming stripped 2 bases from V and 6 bases from J, with 11 bases between. From germline, CDR1 is MNHNS and CDR2 SASEGT. In nucleotides, the CDR3 is TGTGCCAGCAGTGAACTGGGGTGGAGTAATTCACCCCTCCACTTT. Its protein product is CASSELGWSNSPLHF.

The chain carries TRBV5-1 and TRBJ1-1; tentative D call: TRBD1 (6 bases). CDR1 and CDR2 from the germline V gene are SGHRS and YFSETQ. Trimming left V 3 bases short and J 1 base short, with 13 bases between. The CDR3 contains 15 residues. The CDR3 reads CASSSWGAQNTEAFF. The DNA for the CDR3 is TGCGCCAGCAGCTCGTGGGGGGCCCAGAACACTGAAGCTTTCTTT.

The CDR3 DNA is TGTGCCAGCAGTACGGGACAGGCCTATACTAACTATGGCTACACCTTC. It yields the protein CASSTGQAYTNYGYTF. This sequence joins TRBV28 and TRBJ1-2; TRBD1 agrees at 8 bases. The ends lost 5 bases at V and 0 bases at J; junction bases unmatched: 8. The germline gives CDR1 MDHEN, CDR2 SYDVKM. The CDR3 is 16 residues long.

The chain is built from TRBV5-6 and TRBJ2-7, with D unresolved. The CDR3 runs 14 residues. The V end lost 1 base, the J end lost 0 bases, and 8 bases lay between the germline ends. CDR1 is SGHDT, CDR2 YYEEEE, per germline. CDR3 sequence: CASSLLRSSYEQYF. The CDR3 region has the DNA TGTGCCAGCAGCTTGCTGCGGAGCTCCTACGAGCAGTACTTC.

This clone was seen more than once but under ten times. This chain links TRBV28 with TRBJ1-2; D might be TRBD1 (6 bases). The V end was cut by 6 bases, the J end by 3 bases, with 23 bases between. The CDR3 length is 17 residues. Germline-derived CDR1 and CDR2 are MDHEN and SYDVKM. DNA for the CDR3: TGTGCCAGCAGCCCCCGTAGAGGCTCGGGGGCATACTATGGCTACACCTTC. Its protein is CASSPRRGSGAYYGYTF.

The V and J genes are TRBV6-1 and TRBJ1-2; possibly TRBD1 for D (6 bases). The V gene lost 5 bases and the J gene lost 8 bases, with 12 bases spanning the gap. The CDR3 consists of 12 residues. Germline-derived CDR1 and CDR2 are MNHNS and SASEGT. The CDR3 nucleotides read TGTGCCAGCAGTATGACAGGCTTGGGCTACACCTTC. Residues: CASSMTGLGYTF.

The chain employs TRBV12-5 and TRBJ2-5; 10 bases are shared with TRBD1. Trimming took 5 bases from V and 1 from J; bases not matched to a gene: 16. Germline V gene lookup returns CDR1 LGHNT and CDR2 FRNRAP. This CDR3 region has 19 residues. CDR3 sequence: CASGLERTGGVGPQETQYF. Written as DNA, the CDR3 is TGTGCTAGTGGTCTTGAAAGGACAGGGGGAGTGGGGCCCCAAGAGACCCAGTACTTC.

This sequence joins TRBV5-6 and TRBJ2-5; the D gene is possibly TRBD2 (6 bases). This CDR3 has 12 amino acids. Trimming took 6 bases from V and 10 from J, leaving 16 bases between them. Germline CDR1 reads SGHDT; CDR2 reads YYEEEE. The DNA for the CDR3 is TGTGCCAGCAATATGGGGGGTTCGGACCAGTACTTC. It is translated as CASNMGGSDQYF. Full variable domain (missing parts from reference TRBV5-6 and TRBJ2-5): DAGVTQSPTHLIKTRGQQVTLRCSPKSGHDTVSWYQQALGQGPQFIFQYYEEEERQRGNFPDRFSGHQFPNYSSELNVNALLLGDSALYLCASNMGGSDQYFGPGTRLLVL.

CDR3: CASDEGGSYNEQFF. The CDR3 coding sequence is TGCGCCAGCGACGAAGGGGGCTCCTACAATGAGCAGTTCTTC. V usage is TRBV5-1 and J usage is TRBJ2-1, with a tentative D call TRBD1 (6 bases). Germline V CDR1 and CDR2: SGHRS, YFSETQ. CDR3 size: 14 residues. The V end lost 7 bases, the J end lost 0 bases, and 11 bases lay between the germline ends.

V gene TRBV15 combines with J gene TRBJ2-7, with 9 bases that match TRBD2. Germline values: CDR1 LNHNV, CDR2 YYDKDF (reference sequence). V lost 2 bases to trimming and J lost 5 bases; unmatched junction nucleotides: 4. The CDR3 is made up of 14 amino acids. The CDR3 DNA reads as TGTGCCACCAGCAGACTTAGCGGGGGTGACGAGCAGTACTTC. Protein product: CATSRLSGGDEQYF.

This rearrangement joins TRBV9 to TRBJ1-5; D is possibly TRBD1 (5 bases). With 3 bases removed from V and 2 bases from J, the gap between germline ends came to 24 bases. The CDR3 is 19 amino acids. The germline V gene encodes CDR1 SGDLS and CDR2 YYNGEE. CDR3: CASSGFKLRGPVGNQPQHF. The CDR3 coding sequence is TGTGCCAGCAGCGGATTCAAGTTAAGGGGACCAGTTGGCAATCAGCCCCAGCATTTT.

The chain is built from TRBV7-8 and TRBJ2-1, with D hard to call. This CDR3 has 13 residues. V was shortened by 1 base and J by 9 bases, with 10 bases between the two germline ends. CDR1 SGHVS and CDR2 FQNEAQ come from the germline V gene. The CDR3 DNA is TGTGCCAGCAGCTTAGAAGGTCCGGGTGAGCAGTTCTTC. It is translated as CASSLEGPGEQFF. Complete variable domain (other parts from reference TRBV7-8 and TRBJ2-1): GAGVSQSPRYKVAKRGQDVALRCDPISGHVSLFWYQQALGQGPEFLTYFQNEAQLDKSGLPSDRFFAERPEGSVSTLKIQRTQQEDSAVYLCASSLEGPGEQFFGPGTRLTVL.

CDR3 sequence (DNA): TGTGCCAGCAGCCCAATTCAAGGTTCACCCCTCCACTTT. Its protein product is CASSPIQGSPLHF. The J gene is TRBJ1-6, the V gene TRBV7-3; D gene uncertain. This CDR3 contains 13 residues. V dropped 5 bases and J dropped 9 bases, with 11 bases sitting between them. The germline V gene has CDR1 SGHTA and CDR2 FQGTGA.

In DNA form, the CDR3 reads TGTGCCAGCTCACCCGGGACAGGGTTTGAGCAGTACTTC. This codes for CASSPGTGFEQYF. V usage is TRBV18 and J usage is TRBJ2-7, with 9 bases that match TRBD1. Trimming took 3 bases from V and 7 from J; bases not matched to a gene: 4. The CDR3 runs to 13 residues. Germline V gene sequence: CDR1 KGHSH, CDR2 LQKENI.

This chain links TRBV5-1 with TRBJ2-3, with no clear D. V was shortened by 4 bases and J by 0 bases, with 15 bases between the two germline ends. Germline V gene lookup returns CDR1 SGHRS and CDR2 YFSETQ. This CDR3 is built from 16 residues. The CDR3 protein is CASSGSLTSSTDTQYF. CDR3 nucleotide sequence: TGCGCCAGCAGCGGAAGCTTGACCTCTAGCACAGATACGCAGTATTTT.

The V call is TRBV28, the J call TRBJ1-3; no firm D call. Germline V gene sequence: CDR1 MDHEN, CDR2 SYDVKM. Trimming removed 5 bases at V and 0 bases at J, with 14 bases between. CDR3 length: 16 residues. The CDR3 loop is CASSPLVGISGNTIYF. The CDR3 DNA is TGTGCCAGCAGTCCCCTGGTTGGCATCTCTGGAAACACCATATATTTT.